This section outlines one T cell receptor beta chain sequence together with its context. Which antigen it targets is not known. No much larger clone is present one base from it, and per-base qualities are unavailable. Genomic DNA was extracted from sorted cells for sequencing of the TCRbeta CDR3 region. TCRbeta CDR3 regions were sequenced using the immunoSEQ Assay. As stored in TCRdb, this immuneACCESS dataset retains in-frame rearrangements with V and J assigned. A fraction of the clones does not appear; measured against another copy, unresolved V genes explain less than half of the discrepancy, and the remainder lacks a known reason. This sample comprises tens of thousands of clones, roughly 80% of them detected only once. Of the sample, 1.5% to 2% falls within the top ten clones. The data are from a study of OX40 agonist ivuxolimab in advanced cancers. About the investigation overall: Ivuxolimab, which targeted the costimulatory receptor OX40 (CD134), was an agonistic, fully human IgG2 monoclonal antibody. Intravenous ivuxolimab was administered to patients every 2 weeks at six dose levels: 0.01, 0.1, 0.3, 1.5, 3 and 10 mg/kg. Of the 50 or so patients in dose escalation, around 20 had hepatocellular carcinoma, some 15 had melanoma, 9 had renal cell carcinoma and 9 had head and neck cancer. The dose-escalation cohort was roughly 87% male with a mean age of approximately 60 years, ranging from roughly 23 to 80. Patients were allowed to have had prior anti-PD-1, anti-PD-L1 or anti-CTLA-4 therapy, and 40% of the dose-escalation patients had been treated with checkpoint inhibitors. Partial responses occurred in three dose-escalation patients, of whom one had hepatocellular carcinoma and two had cutaneous melanoma. Peripheral TCRbeta sequencing aimed to test whether ivuxolimab altered TCR sequence diversity and caused clonal T-cell expansion. The paper reports the monotherapy dose-escalation portion (N ≈ 50 patients) of the phase I ivuxolimab trial. Study-wide conclusions, independent of this receptor: Low levels of normalized T-cell clonal expansion were also shown by some nonresponding patients. After ivuxolimab, CD8+ T cells had more expanded clones than CD4+ T cells on average. Antigen specificity was not determined for the clonally expanded peripheral T cells. Clonal expansion of both CD4+ and CD8+ blood T cells was observed from baseline to week 6 at doses 0.1 to 3.0 mg/kg. In the 0.1-3.0 mg/kg groups, partial responders were among the patients with the lowest normalized peripheral clonal expansion, particularly in CD8+ T cells.

Patients with a history of autoimmune disease or receiving systemic immunosuppression were excluded from the trial. Peripheral blood for TCR sequencing was collected from all dose cohorts at baseline, on cycle 4 day 1, and on cycle 7 day 1. The samples were taken from a phase I, first-in-human, multicenter, open-label dose-escalation trial of ivuxolimab. Adults with locally advanced or metastatic head and neck squamous cell, hepatocellular, melanoma or renal cell carcinoma were enrolled in the trial. Before TCR sequencing, CD4+ T cells and CD8+ T cells were sorted from peripheral blood as separate populations. This receptor was obtained from an adult with an advanced solid tumor such as melanoma, head and neck, liver or kidney cancer. Source: CD4+ or CD8+ T cells sorted from blood, taken in a trial of the OX40 agonist ivuxolimab.

The CDR3 loop reads CASSIEGGTNEQFF. The DNA reads TGTGCCAGTAGTATAGAGGGAGGGACCAATGAGCAGTTCTTC. The V and J segments used are TRBV19 and TRBJ2-1; the junction holds 7 bases that match TRBD2. The CDR3 measures 14 amino acids from cysteine to phenylalanine. Just the 42-base CDR3 DNA is kept, in frame starting at base 1. As encoded in the germline V gene (reference sequence), CDR1 is LNHDA while CDR2 is SQIVND. Ends trimmed: V by 0 bases, J by 6 bases; bases unmatched to a gene: 2.